The entry below gives a single T cell receptor (beta chain) sequence along with its context. Its antigen remains unidentified. This specimen belongs to a study of PD-1 blockade in classical Hodgkin lymphoma. V shed 5 bases, J shed 0 bases, and the junction held 4 bases outside the gene matches. This CDR3 spans 15 amino acids. Per the germline V gene, CDR1 is SEHNR and CDR2 is FQNEAQ (reference sequence). Each patient relapsed following autologous stem cell transplantation, and prior brentuximab vedotin exposure differed. Study-level findings and limits: By C4D1 there was a significant rise in CD4+ TCR diversity but not in CD8+ TCR diversity.

Method: immunoSEQ multiplex PCR; TCRdb's copy keeps in-frame clones and lacks some. The sample yields over 25,000 clones, about 78% seen once. The clonotype was recovered from a human donor with classical Hodgkin lymphoma. The source was peripheral blood mononuclear cells (PBMCs), collected before the second cycle of nivolumab. The rearrangement uses TRBV7-9 and TRBJ2-3; TRBD1 matches at 8 bases. Here the CDR3 reads CASSPRQGSTDTQYF. The CDR3 DNA reads as TGTGCCAGCAGCCCGAGACAGGGGAGCACAGATACGCAGTATTTT.